This T cell receptor (beta chain) appears in the sequencing data of a study of T-cell reconstitution after alpha-beta-depleted transplantation in children. Trimming took 4 bases from V and 2 from J; bases not matched to a gene: 7. The germline V gene has CDR1 DFQATT and CDR2 SNEGSKA (reference sequence). The CDR3 length is 15 residues. Findings of the study overall: At around two months after transplant, the alpha-beta T cells were reportedly derived from several hundred expanded clones that came from non-depleted graft cells. Diversity of TCRbeta at day 60 was high in some patients, arising from surviving recipient T cells and thymic progenitors. Newly made T cells mostly supplied T-cell counts and diversity one year after transplant.

Preparing the TCRbeta library involved the use of unique molecular identifiers. TCRdb ran MiXCR on the PCR reads and lists one entry per CDR3 protein. This sample has hundreds of thousands of distinct CDR3 sequences, with around 14% found just once. In regard to this clonotype: Its specificity is unknown. A read error may explain this, as a much larger clone is one base away.

The sample consisted of PBMCs, taken before TCRalphabeta/CD19-depleted stem cell transplant. The clonotype originates from a girl under 10 years old with congenital amegakaryocytic thrombocytopenia, due to receive a stem cell transplant. The chain employs TRBV20-1 and TRBJ2-1; 8 bases align to TRBD1. The CDR3 coding sequence is TGCAGTGCTATTAAGCCACAGGGGGCCTACAATGAGCAGTTCTTC. Translated, it gives CSAIKPQGAYNEQFF.